These 9 T cell receptor beta chains came from one sample sequenced in a study of T cells in Graves' hyperthyroidism and ophthalmopathy. TCR beta CDR3 regions were amplified from RNA transcripts. First-round RT-PCR of the TCR CDR3 relied on the HTBI primer set. One entry per CDR3 protein, called by TCRdb with MiXCR from the multiplex PCR reads. The sample gives hundreds of thousands of distinct CDR3 sequences, about 45% of which show up once; more than 7% is in the top ten. Sequencing input: peripheral blood or thyroid tissue (not recorded which). Every receptor here comes from an adult man with Graves' disease, either hyperthyroidism or ophthalmopathy (not recorded which).

V and J are TRBV11-2 and TRBJ1-2; 12 bases are a match to TRBD1. The CDR3 extends over 17 amino acids. Per germline, CDR1 SGHAT and CDR2 FQNNGV. With 6 bases clipped from V and 3 bases from J, the junction kept 11 bases outside the gene matches. CDR3 coding DNA: TGTGCCAGCAGGAGACCGGGACAGGGGGCGCGTCACTATGGCTACACCTTC. As protein: CASRRPGQGARHYGYTF.

The chain joins TRBV7-8 to TRBJ1-2, with a tentative D call TRBD1 (6 bases). Trimming stripped 5 bases from V and 7 bases from J, with 11 bases between. Germline V gene sequence: CDR1 SGHVS, CDR2 FQNEAQ. The CDR3 is 12 residues long. CDR3 in amino acids: CASSRGGPGYTF. As DNA, the CDR3 is TGTGCCAGCAGCCGAGGGGGACCTGGCTACACCTTC.

This clonotype has ten or more counts. This chain joins TRBV29-1 and TRBJ2-7; TRBD1 might be the D (6 bases). Germline CDR1 reads SQVTM; CDR2 reads ANQGSEA. V was trimmed by 2 bases and J by 4 bases, leaving 12 bases between them. This CDR3 contains 13 residues. The DNA of the CDR3 is TGCAGCGTTGAAAGCGGACAGCGATACGAGCAGTACTTC. This translates into CSVESGQRYEQYF.

CDR3 coding DNA: TGTGCCAGTGGACAGGGGCTTGAAGCTTTCTTT. Translating gives CASGQGLEAFF. The chain has TRBV19 and TRBJ1-1, with 9 bases identical to TRBD1. From germline, CDR1 is LNHDA and CDR2 SQIVND (reference sequence). This CDR3 is 11 amino acids long. Trimming took 8 bases from V and 7 from J; bases not matched to a gene: 2. Full variable domain (missing parts from reference TRBV19 and TRBJ1-1): DGGITQSPKYLFRKEGQNVTLSCEQNLNHDAMYWYRQDPGQGLRLIYYSQIVNDFQKGDIAEGYSVSREKKESFPLTVTSAQKNPTAFYLCASGQGLEAFFGQGTRLTVV.

V is TRBV9 and J is TRBJ2-7; TRBD1 matches 9 bases. CDR3 length equals 15 residues. Germline V gene lookup returns CDR1 SGDLS and CDR2 YYNGEE. J lost 5 bases, V lost 5 bases, and 11 bases had no gene match. CDR3 amino acids: CASSSPGTGSNEQYF. The CDR3, as DNA: TGTGCCAGCAGTTCACCCGGGACAGGGTCCAACGAGCAGTACTTC.

This clonotype showed up just a few times. CDR3 in amino acids: CASSLDRSGVEKLFF. The CDR3 nucleotides read TGTGCCAGCAGCTTAGATCGGAGTGGGGTTGAAAAACTGTTTTTT. This chain joins TRBV7-9 and TRBJ1-4; D ambiguous. The CDR3 has 15 amino acids. Trimming removed 1 base from V and 7 bases from J, with 13 bases in between. From germline, CDR1 is SEHNR and CDR2 FQNEAQ (reference sequence).

This clonotype showed up many times. This chain connects TRBV7-9 to TRBJ2-7; D call uncertain. This CDR3 is built from 13 residues. Germline CDR1 and CDR2: SEHNR and FQNEAQ (reference sequence). With 0 bases removed from V and 1 base from J, the gap between germline ends came to 4 bases. The CDR3 spells CASSLAGSYEQYF. For the CDR3, the DNA is TGTGCCAGCAGCTTAGCTGGATCCTACGAGCAGTACTTC.

CDR3 loop: CASSFSAWNTEAFF. The CDR3 region has the DNA TGTGCCAGCAGTTTCTCCGCATGGAACACTGAAGCTTTCTTT. The chain combines TRBV12-3 or TRBV12-4 with TRBJ1-1; D gene unclear. V lost 3 bases and J 1 base, leaving 9 bases between the germline ends. The CDR3 is made up of 14 amino acids.

This clonotype was picked up a small number of times. V usage is TRBV7-3 and J usage is TRBJ2-7, with a weak D call TRBD2 (6 bases). Germline V gives CDR1 SGHTA, CDR2 FQGTGA. The CDR3 loop spans 14 amino acids. V dropped 3 bases and J dropped 4 bases, with 13 bases sitting between them. The CDR3 here is CASSFLDGRYEQYF. In nucleotides, the CDR3 is TGTGCCAGCAGCTTTTTGGACGGGAGATACGAGCAGTACTTC.